This T cell receptor beta chain was sequenced in a study of blood T cell repertoires in COVID-19. Study overall: The United States, Italy and Spain supplied acute and convalescent COVID-19 samples.

Ages ranged from 18 to 89 years, with residence in approximately 23 US areas. Exposed enrollees encountered a COVID-19 case at some point within 2 weeks before study entry. Authors' methods: Reference gene primer amplification yielded estimated nucleated cell counts. Sequenced by immunoSEQ multiplex PCR; TCRdb stores in-frame clones only, minus some. For V, J and clone size, that table is used; D and trimming come from the DNA. The sample records 350,000 or so clones, more than 70% being singletons. V shed 4 bases, J shed 0 bases, and the junction held 12 bases outside the gene matches. Germline CDR1 SGHNT, CDR2 YENEEA. This CDR3 is 18 amino acids long.

The chain employs TRBV11-3 and TRBJ2-4; 7 positions agree with TRBD2. The sequencing input was PBMCs or T cells enriched from blood (not recorded which). The clonotype originates from a woman aged 25 to 39 who had been exposed to COVID-19. The CDR3 spells CASSSLGLPNVAKNIQYF. The CDR3 nucleotides read TGTGCCAGCAGCTCCCTGGGACTACCGAACGTAGCCAAAAACATTCAGTACTTC.